This TCR beta chain appears in the sequencing data of a study of blood T cell repertoires in COVID-19 (TCRdb year 2020). For the wider study: Collaborator samples came from the United States, Italy and Spain and covered acute and convalescent phases of COVID-19. Where available, HLA class I and class II types were obtained from metadata supplied by the sample provider rather than from assay-based typing. The prospective study material was composed of cDNA or gDNA derived from T cells, B-cell-depleted T cells, or PBMCs. Samples came from the ongoing ImmuneRACE study (first 160 participants) plus 1,254 subjects from 6 global collaborators. Subjects who had been exposed to COVID-19, were actively infected with it, or had recovered from it provided the deeply sampled blood TCRbeta repertoires that made up the dataset. The repertoires were released in a freely available public database intended as a resource for research on the immune response to SARS-CoV-2. The sample metadata nearly always contained a de-identified subject ID, COVID-19 status, age in years and sex. Study-wide conclusions, independent of this receptor: How much clinical and demographic metadata was included differed by source and by participant, and the metadata was provided uncurated.

TCRbeta CDR3 regions were amplified from genomic DNA by means of the immunoSEQ Assay, a bias-controlled multiplex PCR. On the authors' methods: Within the assay, amplification of reference gene primers was used to estimate how many nucleated cells each sample contained. To quantify the absolute abundance of each unique TCRbeta CDR3 rearrangement, sequence reads were collapsed and filtered. For each sample, productive Simpson clonality was calculated as the square root of Simpson's diversity index across productive rearrangements. The source is immuneACCESS, and TCRdb retained only in-frame sequences with V and J called. Part of the clones is not carried over; for the studies checked, unresolved V genes explain less than half of this, and the remainder is unexplained. The V and J calls and clone size were taken over from that table, and D and trimming were inferred from the DNA. Counted in this sample were fewer than 250,000 clones; 70% to 90% of them appeared once. The ten largest make up roughly 5.6% of the sample.

Another Seattle source contributed samples from volunteer blood donors who had recovered from COVID-19. Each collaborating institution followed its own protocols to collect whole blood in K2EDTA tubes. For TCRbeta analysis, collaborators shipped samples as frozen whole blood, isolated PBMCs, or DNA extracted from either of those sample types. Points on this clone: There is no known antigen for this receptor. The sample holds no much larger clone one base away, and base qualities are not on file.

The CDR3, cysteine through phenylalanine, is 17 amino acids long. Only the CDR3 DNA stays, 51 bases, in frame from base 1. Looking up the germline V gene (reference sequence) yields CDR1 LGHDT and CDR2 YNNKEL. Between the V and J ends, shortened by 1 base and 2 bases respectively, the junction contains 15 bases. This clonotype originated in a woman between 40 and 55 years old who had recovered from COVID-19. Material for sequencing was peripheral blood. The rearranged chain carries TRBV3-1 (or the pseudogene TRBV3-2) and TRBJ1-3; the D segment could be TRBD1, given 6 matching bases. The sequenced DNA is TGTGCCAGCAGCCAAGGACGCCGGGACACCGCTGGAAACACCATATATTTT. It codes for CASSQGRRDTAGNTIYF.